This TCR beta chain was obtained from a study of Graves' ophthalmopathy and Graves' hyperthyroidism. Amplified TCR beta CDR3 regions were obtained using RNA transcripts as template. HTBI primers primed a first-round RT-PCR, and a second-round multiplex PCR followed. One entry per CDR3 protein results from TCRdb running MiXCR on the multiplex PCR reads. The table shows about 340,000 distinct CDR3 sequences, with around a sixth occurring only once. Study results and limitations: Ophthalmopathy could be told apart from stable hyperthyroidism by a 13-signature model (about 88% sensitivity, approximately 81% specificity).

Ophthalmopathy cases showed moderate-to-severe activity, scoring CAS ≥3 and NOSPECS ≥4, with duration under 3 months. The CDR3 sequence is 11 residues long. With 10 bases removed from V and 14 bases from J, the gap between germline ends came to 18 bases. Germline values: CDR1 MNHEY, CDR2 SVGAGI. This clonotype was observed at least ten times. The antigen is undetermined. Specimen: peripheral blood. This chain connects TRBV6-5 to TRBJ1-5, with D perhaps TRBD1 (5 bases). The sequence was collected from an adult man with Graves' ophthalmopathy. The CDR3 region has the DNA TGTGCCACAGGGTTGCCGGGACGGGAGCATTTT. As protein: CATGLPGREHF.